A single count supports the clone carrying this TCR beta chain. Methods used by the authors: The assay estimated nucleated cells by amplifying reference gene primers. Profiled with immunoSEQ multiplex PCR; TCRdb holds only in-frame clones, not every one. The D gene and trimming were derived from the DNA, and the V and J assignments and clone size from that table. Altogether around 180,000 clones are present, around 85% being singletons, with the ten largest covering 3.3%. CDR3 length: 15 residues. The V gene's germline CDR1 is MNHEY and CDR2 SMNVEV (reference sequence). Germline trimming cut 3 bases from V and 4 bases from J; bases unmatched to any gene: 6. This specimen comes from a study of blood T cell repertoires in COVID-19. Overall study context: Samples of COVID-19 (acute and convalescent) were obtained from the United States, Italy and Spain. T cells, B-cell-depleted T cells, or PBMCs provided the cDNA or gDNA that served as material.

The TCR was taken from a man aged 60 to 69 with acute or convalescent COVID-19. The rearrangement joins TRBV27 to TRBJ1-5; 7 nucleotides agree with TRBD1. The sequenced sample consisted of peripheral blood. CDR3 sequence: CASSFTGALNQPQHF. CDR3 DNA: TGTGCCAGCAGTTTCACAGGGGCCCTAAATCAGCCCCAGCATTTT.